The 5 T cell receptor beta chains reported below all come from one sample, sequenced in a study of T cells in Graves' hyperthyroidism and ophthalmopathy. The source material, RNA transcripts, was used to amplify TCR beta CDR3 regions. During a first-round RT-PCR of the TCR CDR3, the HTBI primer set was used. TCRdb redid the calling of the multiplex PCR reads with MiXCR, one entry per CDR3 protein. The sample carries 500,000 to 600,000 distinct CDR3 sequences, 15% to 20% recorded once. The specimen was blood. The receptors were sampled from a man aged 40-50 years with Graves' ophthalmopathy.

Ten or more counts support this clonotype. V is TRBV7-7 and J is TRBJ2-5; 11 bases fit TRBD1. The CDR3 totals 14 residues. From germline, CDR1 is SSHAT and CDR2 FNYEAQ (reference sequence). J was trimmed by 4 bases and V by 5 bases; bases with no gene match: 3. The CDR3 loop is CASSPGQGGETQYF. In DNA form, the CDR3 reads TGTGCCAGCAGCCCGGGACAGGGGGGAGAGACCCAGTACTTC.

The genes are TRBV6-1 and TRBJ2-1; 9 nucleotides align to TRBD2. The CDR3 totals 16 residues. From germline, CDR1 is MNHNS and CDR2 SASEGT. With V trimmed by 5 bases and J by 7 bases, 12 bases remained unmatched. The CDR3 nucleotides read TGTGCCAGCAGTTATATAATAGCGGGAGCTGGTAATGAGCAGTTCTTC. Its protein is CASSYIIAGAGNEQFF.

This clonotype came up many times. The chain joins TRBV7-8 to TRBJ2-2, with no clear D. In germline, CDR1 is SGHVS, CDR2 FQNEAQ. CDR3 size: 15 residues. Between the trimmed V and J ends, which lost 1 base and 0 bases, there was a span of 6 bases. CDR3 DNA: TGTGCCAGCAGCTTAGTTCTAGCGAACACCGGGGAGCTGTTTTTT. Protein sequence: CASSLVLANTGELFF.

This clonotype came up many times. The chain uses TRBV28 and TRBJ2-5; 11 bases line up with TRBD2. The length of the CDR3 is 16 residues. The junction had 9 bases not matched to a gene; V was cut back by 4 bases and J by 5 bases. Germline CDR1 and CDR2: MDHEN and SYDVKM. The DNA for the CDR3 is TGTGCCAGCAGTTCAATCGGACTAGCGGGTTGGGAGACCCAGTACTTC. Translated, it gives CASSSIGLAGWETQYF.

The genes are TRBV6-2 or TRBV6-3 and TRBJ2-7; the D gene could be TRBD1 or TRBD2 (6 bases each). The CDR3 contains 13 residues. Germline V gene data show CDR1 as MNHEY and CDR2 as SVGEGT. V lost 6 bases and J 6 bases, leaving 15 bases between the germline ends. The CDR3 spells CASSSQGTREQYF. CDR3 DNA sequence: TGTGCCAGCAGCTCCCAGGGGACTCGCGAGCAGTACTTC.